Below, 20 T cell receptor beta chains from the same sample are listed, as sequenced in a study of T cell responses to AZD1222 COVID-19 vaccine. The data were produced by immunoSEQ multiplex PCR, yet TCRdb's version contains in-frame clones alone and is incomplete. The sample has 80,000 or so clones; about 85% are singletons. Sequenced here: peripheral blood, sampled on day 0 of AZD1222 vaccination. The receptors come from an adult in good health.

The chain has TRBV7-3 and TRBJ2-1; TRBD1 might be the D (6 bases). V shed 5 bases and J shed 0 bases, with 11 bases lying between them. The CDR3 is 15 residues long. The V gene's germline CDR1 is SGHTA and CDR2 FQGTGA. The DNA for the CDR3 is TGTGCCAGCAGCGAGGGGGTGAACTCCTACAATGAGCAGTTCTTC. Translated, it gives CASSEGVNSYNEQFF.

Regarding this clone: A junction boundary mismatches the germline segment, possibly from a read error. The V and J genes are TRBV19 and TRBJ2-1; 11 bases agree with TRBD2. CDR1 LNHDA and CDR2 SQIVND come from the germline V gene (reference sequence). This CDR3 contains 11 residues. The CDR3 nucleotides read TGCGGGACTAGCGGATACAATGAGCAGTTCTTC. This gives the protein CGTSGYNEQFF.

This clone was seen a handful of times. In DNA, the CDR3 is TGTGCCAGCTCTACCCCGGGTGAAAAACTGTTTTTT. Protein product: CASSTPGEKLFF. The V gene is TRBV18, the J gene TRBJ1-4; unclear D gene. V lost 6 bases and J lost 7, with 9 bases in between. The CDR3 totals 12 residues. Germline V gives CDR1 KGHSH, CDR2 LQKENI.

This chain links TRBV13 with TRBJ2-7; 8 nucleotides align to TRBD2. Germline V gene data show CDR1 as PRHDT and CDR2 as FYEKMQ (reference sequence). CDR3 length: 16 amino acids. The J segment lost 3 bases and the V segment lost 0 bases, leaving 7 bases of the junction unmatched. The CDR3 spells CASSLGAGRANYEQYF. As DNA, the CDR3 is TGTGCCAGCAGCTTAGGAGCCGGGAGGGCCAACTACGAGCAGTACTTC.

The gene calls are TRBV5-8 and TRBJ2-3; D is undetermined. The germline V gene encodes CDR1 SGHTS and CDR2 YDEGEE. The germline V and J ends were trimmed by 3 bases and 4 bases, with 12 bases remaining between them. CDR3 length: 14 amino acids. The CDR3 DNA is TGTGCCAGCAGCTGGAGTGCGCTGGCAGATACGCAGTATTTT. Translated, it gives CASSWSALADTQYF.

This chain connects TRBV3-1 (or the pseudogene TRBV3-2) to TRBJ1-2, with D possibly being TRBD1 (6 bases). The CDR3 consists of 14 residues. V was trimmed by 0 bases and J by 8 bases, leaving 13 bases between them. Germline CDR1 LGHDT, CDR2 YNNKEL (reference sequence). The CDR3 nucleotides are TGTGCCAGCAGCCAAGATGCAGGGGTAAGGGGCTACACCTTC. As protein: CASSQDAGVRGYTF.

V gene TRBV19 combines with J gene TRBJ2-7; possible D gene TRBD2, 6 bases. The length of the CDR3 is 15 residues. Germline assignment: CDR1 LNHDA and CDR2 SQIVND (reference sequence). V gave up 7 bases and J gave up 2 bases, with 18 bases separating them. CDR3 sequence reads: CASNPGLRPTYEQYF. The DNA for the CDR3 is TGTGCCAGTAACCCGGGACTCCGCCCCACCTACGAGCAGTACTTC.

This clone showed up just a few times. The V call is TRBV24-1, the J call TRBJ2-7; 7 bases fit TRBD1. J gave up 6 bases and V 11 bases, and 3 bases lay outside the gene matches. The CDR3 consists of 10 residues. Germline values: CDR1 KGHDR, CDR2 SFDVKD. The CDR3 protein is CAINRGEQYF. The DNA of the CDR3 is TGTGCCATCAACAGGGGCGAGCAGTACTTC.

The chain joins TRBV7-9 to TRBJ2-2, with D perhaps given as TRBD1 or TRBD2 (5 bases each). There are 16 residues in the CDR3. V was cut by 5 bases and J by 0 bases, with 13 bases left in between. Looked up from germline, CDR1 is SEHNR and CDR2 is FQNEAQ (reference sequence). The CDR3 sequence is CASSAERGTNTGELFF. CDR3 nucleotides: TGTGCCAGCAGCGCGGAGAGGGGAACGAACACCGGGGAGCTGTTTTTT. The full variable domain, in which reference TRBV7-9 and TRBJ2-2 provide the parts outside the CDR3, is DTGVSQNPRHKITKRGQNVTFRCDPISEHNRLYWYRQTLGQGPEFLTYFQNEAQLEKSRLLSDRFSAERPKGSFSTLEIQRTEQGDSAMYLCASSAERGTNTGELFFGEGSRLTVL.

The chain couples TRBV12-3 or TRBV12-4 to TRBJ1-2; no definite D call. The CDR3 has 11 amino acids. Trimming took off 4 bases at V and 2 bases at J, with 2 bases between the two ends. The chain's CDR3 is CASSYNYGYTF. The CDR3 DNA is TGTGCCAGCAGTTACAACTATGGCTACACCTTC.

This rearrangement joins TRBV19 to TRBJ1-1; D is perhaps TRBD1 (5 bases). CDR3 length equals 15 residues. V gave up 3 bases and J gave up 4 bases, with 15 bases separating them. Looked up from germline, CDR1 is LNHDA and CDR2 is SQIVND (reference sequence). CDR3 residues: CASSISPRVGTEAFF. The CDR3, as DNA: TGTGCCAGTAGTATTTCCCCCAGGGTTGGCACTGAAGCTTTCTTT.

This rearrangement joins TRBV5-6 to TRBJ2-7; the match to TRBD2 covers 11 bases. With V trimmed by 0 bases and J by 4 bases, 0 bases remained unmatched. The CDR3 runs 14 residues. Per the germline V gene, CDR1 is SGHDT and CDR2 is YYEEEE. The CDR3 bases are TGTGCCAGCAGCTTGGTAGCGGGAGGGTACGAGCAGTACTTC. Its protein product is CASSLVAGGYEQYF. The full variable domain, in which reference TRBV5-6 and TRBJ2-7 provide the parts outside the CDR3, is DAGVTQSPTHLIKTRGQQVTLRCSPKSGHDTVSWYQQALGQGPQFIFQYYEEEERQRGNFPDRFSGHQFPNYSSELNVNALLLGDSALYLCASSLVAGGYEQYFGPGTRLTVT.

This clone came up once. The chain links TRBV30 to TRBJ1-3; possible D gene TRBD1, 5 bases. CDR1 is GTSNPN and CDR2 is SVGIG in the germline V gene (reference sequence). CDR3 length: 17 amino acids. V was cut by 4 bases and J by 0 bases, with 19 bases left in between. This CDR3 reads CAWKRKGDSFSGNTIYF. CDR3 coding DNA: TGTGCCTGGAAAAGAAAGGGAGACAGCTTCTCTGGAAACACCATATATTTT.

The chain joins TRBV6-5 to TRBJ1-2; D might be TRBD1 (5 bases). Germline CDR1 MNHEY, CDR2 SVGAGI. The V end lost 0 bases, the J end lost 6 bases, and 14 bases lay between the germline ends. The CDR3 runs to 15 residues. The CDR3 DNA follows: TGTGCCAGCAGTTACTCGCCAGGGATTTCGGATGGCTACACCTTC. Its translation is CASSYSPGISDGYTF.

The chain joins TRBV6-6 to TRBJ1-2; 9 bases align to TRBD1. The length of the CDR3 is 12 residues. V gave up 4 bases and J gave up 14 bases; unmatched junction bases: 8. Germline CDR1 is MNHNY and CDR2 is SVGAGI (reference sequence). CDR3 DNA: TGTGCCAGCAGTTCCACCAGGGACAGGGAGACCTTC. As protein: CASSSTRDRETF.

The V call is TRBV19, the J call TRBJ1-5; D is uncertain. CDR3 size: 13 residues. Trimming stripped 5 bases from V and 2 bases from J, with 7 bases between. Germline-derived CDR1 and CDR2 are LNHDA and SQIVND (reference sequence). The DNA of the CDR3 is TGTGCCAGTAGTGTCCGGGGCAATCAGCCCCAGCATTTT. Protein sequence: CASSVRGNQPQHF.

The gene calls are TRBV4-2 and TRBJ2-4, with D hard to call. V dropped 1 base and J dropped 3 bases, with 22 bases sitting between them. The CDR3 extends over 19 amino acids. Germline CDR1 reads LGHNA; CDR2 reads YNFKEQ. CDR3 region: CASSQVSGRANVGKNIQYF. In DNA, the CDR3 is TGTGCCAGCAGCCAAGTCTCGGGTAGAGCCAACGTAGGCAAAAACATTCAGTACTTC.

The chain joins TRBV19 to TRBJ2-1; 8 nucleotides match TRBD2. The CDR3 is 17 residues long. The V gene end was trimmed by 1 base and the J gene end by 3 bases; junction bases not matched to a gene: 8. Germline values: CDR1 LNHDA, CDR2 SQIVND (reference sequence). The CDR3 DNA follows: TGTGCCAGTAGTATAGTCGGGGCTAGCGGGCTCTACAATGAGCAGTTCTTC. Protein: CASSIVGASGLYNEQFF. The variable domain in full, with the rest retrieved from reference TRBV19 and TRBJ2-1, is DGGITQSPKYLFRKEGQNVTLSCEQNLNHDAMYWYRQDPGQGLRLIYYSQIVNDFQKGDIAEGYSVSREKKESFPLTVTSAQKNPTAFYLCASSIVGASGLYNEQFFGPGTRLTVL.

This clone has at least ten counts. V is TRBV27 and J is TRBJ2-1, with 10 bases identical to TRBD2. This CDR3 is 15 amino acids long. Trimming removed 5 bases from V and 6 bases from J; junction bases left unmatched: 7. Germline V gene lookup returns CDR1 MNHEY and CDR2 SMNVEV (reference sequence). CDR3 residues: CASSLGLAATNEQFF. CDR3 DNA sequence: TGTGCCAGCAGTCTAGGACTAGCGGCGACCAATGAGCAGTTCTTC.

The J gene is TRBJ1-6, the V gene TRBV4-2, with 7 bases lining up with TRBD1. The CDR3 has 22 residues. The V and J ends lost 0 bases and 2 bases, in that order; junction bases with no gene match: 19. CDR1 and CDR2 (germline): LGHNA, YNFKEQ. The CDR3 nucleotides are TGTGCCAGCAGCCAAGAGAAGGAGGGGGCTAGATTCGAACCGCCCTATAATTCACCCCTCCACTTT. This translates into CASSQEKEGARFEPPYNSPLHF.